These 5 T cell receptor beta chains came from one sample sequenced in a study of Ad26.COV2.S vaccination and SARS-CoV-2 variants. Treatment in this sample: approximately 18 received Ad26.COV2.S at low or high dose, single or two shots; 5 received placebo; per-sample allocation not given. Sampling was performed 63 days after the first vaccine or placebo injection. Profiling relied on immunoSEQ multiplex PCR, and the TCRdb table lists in-frame clones only, not all of them. The table shows 430,000 or so clones, with 85% to 90% occurring only once. The material sequenced was peripheral blood, taken in a trial of Ad26.COV2.S vaccine versus placebo. The receptors were gathered from a person aged 18 to 65 who received the Ad26.COV2.S COVID-19 vaccine or a placebo.

The gene calls are TRBV15 and TRBJ2-3, with no clear D. Trimming pared 2 bases from V and 2 bases from J, leaving 5 bases between. The CDR3 runs to 13 residues. Per germline, CDR1 LNHNV and CDR2 YYDKDF (reference sequence). The CDR3: CATSRPDTDTQYF. CDR3 DNA: TGTGCCACCAGCAGACCTGACACAGATACGCAGTATTTT.

The chain couples TRBV19 to TRBJ1-1; 12 bases line up with TRBD1. Unmatched junction bases numbered 8, after V lost 3 bases and J lost 3 bases. CDR1 and CDR2 from the germline V gene are LNHDA and SQIVND (reference sequence). The CDR3 is 17 residues long. CDR3 DNA: TGTGCCAGTAGTATTCGGGGACAGGGGGCAAGGTACACTGAAGCTTTCTTT. It codes for CASSIRGQGARYTEAFF.

The J gene is TRBJ2-7, the V gene TRBV18, with TRBD2 as a possible D gene (6 bases). Germline V CDR1 and CDR2: KGHSH, LQKENI. The CDR3 contains 14 residues. The V and J ends lost 3 bases and 3 bases respectively, with 12 bases between them. The CDR3 nucleotides are TGTGCCAGCTCACCCGGACTGGGACTCTACGAGCAGTACGTC. This encodes CASSPGLGLYEQYV.

For this clone: This CDR3 is also generated by other DNA sequences in the sample. This chain joins TRBV5-1 and TRBJ2-5; D gene unclear. CDR1 and CDR2 (germline): SGHRS, YFSETQ. V was pared by 1 base and J by 2 bases, with 6 bases between. There are 13 residues in the CDR3. The CDR3 coding sequence is TGCGCCAGCAGCTTGCCTGGACAAGAGACCCAGTACTTC. Its translation: CASSLPGQETQYF.

V and J are TRBV6-2 or TRBV6-3 and TRBJ2-5; 8 nucleotides align to TRBD2. V trimming: 6 bases; J trimming: 5 bases; junction bases outside the gene matches: 14. Germline assignment: CDR1 MNHEY and CDR2 SVGEGT. The CDR3 is made up of 16 amino acids. CDR3 protein: CASSRFTGGRLETQYF. CDR3 sequence (DNA): TGTGCCAGCAGCCGCTTTACGGGAGGGCGTTTGGAGACCCAGTACTTC.